Following are 13 T cell receptor beta chains from one sample sequenced in a study of cytomegalovirus exposure and HLA in healthy donors. PCR primers comprised 60 Vbeta and 13 Jbeta primers. Clones were read by immunoSEQ multiplex PCR, and TCRdb kept only the in-frame ones, dropping some. The repertoire holds roughly 150,000 clones, with roughly 79% as singletons. The specimen was PBMCs. These receptors came from a man aged 30 to 39 in good health and CMV-seronegative.

V gene TRBV19 combines with J gene TRBJ1-5; 9 bases are a match to TRBD1. There are 15 residues in the CDR3. CDR1 and CDR2 from the germline V gene are LNHDA and SQIVND (reference sequence). Germline trimming cut 1 base from V and 6 bases from J; bases unmatched to any gene: 4. The CDR3 bases are TGTGCCAGTAGTATAGGGACAGGGGACGCTCAGCCCCAGCATTTT. Translated: CASSIGTGDAQPQHF.

V usage is TRBV30 and J usage is TRBJ2-3, with 7 nucleotides matching TRBD2. The CDR3 consists of 12 residues. Trimming took 3 bases from V and 4 from J; bases not matched to a gene: 1. Germline V gene sequence: CDR1 GTSNPN, CDR2 SVGIG (reference sequence). CDR3 sequence reads: CAWRAGADTQYF. DNA for the CDR3: TGTGCCTGGAGGGCGGGAGCAGATACGCAGTATTTT. Drawing the rest from reference TRBV30 and TRBJ2-3, the complete variable domain is SQTIHQWPATLVQPVGSPLSLECTVEGTSNPNLYWYRQAAGRGLQLLFYSVGIGQISSEVPQNLSASRPQDRQFILSSKKLLLSDSGFYLCAWRAGADTQYFGPGTRLTVL.

This chain connects TRBV2 to TRBJ2-5; 9 nucleotides align to TRBD2. J lost 5 bases, V lost 11 bases, and 15 bases had no gene match. The germline CDR1 and CDR2 sequences are SNHLY and FYNNEI. This CDR3 has 15 residues. DNA for the CDR3: TGTGCCGGCAAATATCTAGCGGGGTGGGGGGAGACCCAGTACTTC. Translation gives CAGKYLAGWGETQYF.

The chain links TRBV7-2 to TRBJ2-3, with 9 bases aligning to TRBD2. This CDR3 spans 18 amino acids. With V trimmed by 4 bases and J by 2 bases, 13 bases remained unmatched. Germline V gives CDR1 SGHTA, CDR2 FQGNSA. The CDR3 sequence is CASSSYLSSGGFTDTQYF. DNA of the CDR3: TGTGCCAGCAGCTCATATCTTAGTAGCGGGGGCTTCACAGATACGCAGTATTTT.

J is TRBJ2-5 and V is TRBV13; the match to TRBD2 covers 12 bases. The CDR3 is 15 amino acids. CDR1 is PRHDT, CDR2 FYEKMQ, per germline (reference sequence). Trimming took 6 bases from V and 5 from J; bases not matched to a gene: 7. CDR3 DNA: TGTGCCAGCAGTTCTGGACTAGCGGGGAAGGAGACCCAGTACTTC. It translates to CASSSGLAGKETQYF.

V usage is TRBV9 and J usage is TRBJ1-6; D gene ambiguous. Germline CDR1 SGDLS, CDR2 YYNGEE. CDR3 length: 14 residues. The germline V and J ends were trimmed by 0 bases and 10 bases, with 11 bases remaining between them. This CDR3 is CASSVGPTESPLHF. DNA of the CDR3: TGTGCCAGCAGCGTAGGGCCTACGGAGTCACCCCTCCACTTT.

V and J are TRBV5-1 and TRBJ1-2, with unresolved D. CDR1 is SGHRS and CDR2 is YFSETQ in the germline V gene. The CDR3 sequence is 11 residues long. V was trimmed by 1 base and J by 8 bases, leaving 6 bases between them. The CDR3 bases are TGCGCCAGCAGCTTGAACTGGGGCTACACCTTC. This gives the protein CASSLNWGYTF.

The chain is built from TRBV6-1 and TRBJ1-3; 8 bases line up with TRBD1. The ends lost 0 bases at V and 8 bases at J; junction bases unmatched: 6. This CDR3 region has 15 residues. The germline gives CDR1 MNHNS, CDR2 SASEGT. In DNA, the CDR3 is TGTGCCAGCAGTGAAGCGAGCAGGGGGCTGCACACCATATATTTT. Translation gives CASSEASRGLHTIYF.

The chain joins TRBV5-1 to TRBJ1-4, with 8 bases identical to TRBD1. In germline, CDR1 is SGHRS, CDR2 YFSETQ. J gave up 8 bases and V 0 bases, and 6 bases lay outside the gene matches. The CDR3 is 15 amino acids. The CDR3 here is CASSLASRGPEKLFF. The CDR3 DNA reads as TGCGCCAGCAGCTTGGCCAGCAGGGGGCCCGAAAAACTGTTTTTT.

This clone was counted between two and nine times. V is TRBV9 and J is TRBJ2-3; D uncertain. Trimming took 4 bases from V and 0 from J, leaving 6 bases between them. The CDR3 is 13 residues long. Germline V gene data show CDR1 as SGDLS and CDR2 as YYNGEE. The CDR3 spells CASSPTSTDTQYF. DNA of the CDR3: TGTGCCAGCAGCCCTACTAGCACAGATACGCAGTATTTT.

This chain links TRBV9 with TRBJ1-1; D is undetermined. Germline CDR1 and CDR2: SGDLS and YYNGEE. V was shortened by 0 bases and J by 4 bases, with 4 bases between the two germline ends. This CDR3 spans 12 amino acids. CDR3 region: CASSVGGTEAFF. The CDR3 DNA follows: TGTGCCAGCAGCGTAGGAGGCACTGAAGCTTTCTTT.

J is TRBJ2-3 and V is TRBV2; D is undetermined. V was trimmed by 5 bases and J by 2 bases, leaving 11 bases between them. The CDR3 has 14 amino acids. Germline values: CDR1 SNHLY, CDR2 FYNNEI. CDR3 DNA: TGTGCCAGCAGTATGAGCCTACCCACAGATACGCAGTATTTT. Its protein is CASSMSLPTDTQYF.

The chain recombines TRBV2 with TRBJ1-4; 11 bases agree with TRBD1. V dropped 5 bases and J dropped 8; count of bases not matched to a gene: 10. Germline V lookup: CDR1 SNHLY, CDR2 FYNNEI. The CDR3 extends over 16 amino acids. The CDR3 sequence is CASSQPGTGGGEKLFF. CDR3 nucleotides: TGTGCCAGCAGTCAACCTGGGACAGGGGGTGGCGAAAAACTGTTTTTT.